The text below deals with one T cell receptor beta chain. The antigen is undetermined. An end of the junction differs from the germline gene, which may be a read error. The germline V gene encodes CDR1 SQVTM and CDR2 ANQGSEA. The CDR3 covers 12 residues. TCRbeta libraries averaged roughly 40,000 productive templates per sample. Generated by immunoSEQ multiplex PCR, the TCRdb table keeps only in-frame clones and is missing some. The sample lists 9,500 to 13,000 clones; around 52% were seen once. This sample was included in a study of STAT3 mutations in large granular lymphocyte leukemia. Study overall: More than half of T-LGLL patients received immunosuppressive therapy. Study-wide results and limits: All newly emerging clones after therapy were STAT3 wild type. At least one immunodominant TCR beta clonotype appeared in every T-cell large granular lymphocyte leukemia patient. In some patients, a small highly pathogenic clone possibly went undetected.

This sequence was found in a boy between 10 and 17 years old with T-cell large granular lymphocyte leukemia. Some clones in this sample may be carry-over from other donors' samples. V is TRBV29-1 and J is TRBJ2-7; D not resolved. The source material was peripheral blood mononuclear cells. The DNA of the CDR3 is TGCAGCGTTGGAGCAGTGTCCTCCGAGCAGTACTTC. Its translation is CSVGAVSSEQYF.